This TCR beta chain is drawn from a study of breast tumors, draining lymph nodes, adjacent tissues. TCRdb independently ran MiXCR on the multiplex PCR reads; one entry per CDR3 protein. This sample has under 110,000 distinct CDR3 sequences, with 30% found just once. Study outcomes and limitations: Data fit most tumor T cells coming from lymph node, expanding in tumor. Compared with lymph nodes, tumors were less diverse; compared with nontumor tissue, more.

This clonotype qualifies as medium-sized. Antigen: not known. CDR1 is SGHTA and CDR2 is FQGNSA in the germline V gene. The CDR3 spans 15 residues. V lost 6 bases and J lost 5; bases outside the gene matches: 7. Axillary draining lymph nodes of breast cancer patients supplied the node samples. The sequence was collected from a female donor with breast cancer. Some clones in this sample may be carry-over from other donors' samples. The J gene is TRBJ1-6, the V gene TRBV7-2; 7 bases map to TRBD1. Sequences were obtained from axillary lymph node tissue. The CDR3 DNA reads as TGTGCCAGCAGTCCACGGGACAGAGATAATTCACCCCTCCACTTT. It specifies CASSPRDRDNSPLHF.